At least ten counts were recorded for the clone carrying this TCR beta chain. The antigen remains undetermined. Amplified TCR beta CDR3 regions derived from RNA transcripts. An initial round of RT-PCR targeting the TCR CDR3 relied on the HTBI primer set. TCRdb re-called the multiplex PCR reads through MiXCR, storing one row per CDR3 protein. Among around 350,000 distinct CDR3 sequences, under 20% were seen once, and the ten largest hold 3% to 4%. The sample is drawn from a study of T cells in Graves' hyperthyroidism and ophthalmopathy. The study, taken as a whole, reports: By a 13 V-J model, ophthalmopathy was set apart from stable hyperthyroidism. Median prediction lead before ophthalmopathy onset was about 6.7 months with the model. Within blood appeared most thyroid clonotypes that had expanded above 0.001.

Germline CDR1 is DFQATT and CDR2 is SNEGSKA (reference sequence). The CDR3 has 13 residues. Trimming stripped 3 bases from V and 3 bases from J, with 11 bases between. This receptor was identified in a woman aged 18 to 35 with Graves' hyperthyroidism. The V and J genes are TRBV20-1 and TRBJ1-1; tentatively, D is TRBD1 (5 bases). The sequenced material came from blood. For the CDR3, the DNA is TGCAGTGCTAGGCGGGGAGGGGACACTGAAGCTTTCTTT. Translated: CSARRGGDTEAFF.